This is a list of T cell receptor beta chains from one sample in a study of regulatory T cells in long-lasting Graves disease. MiXCR, applied by TCRdb to the multiplex PCR reads, yields one record per CDR3 protein. The profile shows about 470,000 distinct CDR3 sequences, 20% to 25% of them singletons. This specimen was peripheral blood mononuclear cells (PBMCs), taken when the disease was refractory, from a patient treated with antithyroid drugs. The receptors derive from a female donor with Graves disease. Both conserved end residues are part of each CDR3. The order of the fields is clone size, V gene, J gene, D gene, CDR3 protein, CDR3 DNA. The D gene is left open where the match is weak. Clone size is not always given. Where it is, it says once, few, many or a class for expanded clones.

clone size: .; V gene: TRBV4-1; J gene: TRBJ1-3; D gene: .; CDR3 protein: CASSQERTDSGNTIYF; CDR3 DNA: TGCGCCAGCAGCCAAGAAAGGACAGACTCTGGAAACACCATATATTTT
clone size: .; V gene: TRBV18; J gene: TRBJ2-3; D gene: .; CDR3 protein: CASSQTPLASTDTQYF; CDR3 DNA: TGTGCCAGCTCTCAAACCCCGCTAGCAAGCACAGATACGCAGTATTTT
clone size: many; V gene: TRBV7-2; J gene: TRBJ1-1; D gene: .; CDR3 protein: CASSPRRMNTEAFF; CDR3 DNA: TGTGCCAGCAGCCCAAGACGTATGAACACTGAAGCTTTCTTT
clone size: few; V gene: TRBV6-2/TRBV6-3; J gene: TRBJ1-2; D gene: .; CDR3 protein: CASSYTRAQPNYGYTF; CDR3 DNA: TGTGCCAGCAGTTATACGAGGGCTCAACCCAACTATGGCTACACCTTC
clone size: few; V gene: TRBV6-5; J gene: TRBJ2-4; D gene: .; CDR3 protein: CASSYSGHKIAKNIQYF; CDR3 DNA: TGTGCCAGCAGTTACTCGGGACACAAGATAGCCAAAAACATTCAGTACTTC
clone size: many; V gene: TRBV5-1; J gene: TRBJ1-1; D gene: .; CDR3 protein: CASSLGGGNTEAFF; CDR3 DNA: TGTGCCAGCAGCTTAGGAGGAGGGAACACTGAAGCTTTCTTT
clone size: many; V gene: TRBV7-2; J gene: TRBJ1-5; D gene: TRBD1; CDR3 protein: CASSLGRTGAAQPQHF; CDR3 DNA: TGTGCCAGCAGCTTAGGGAGGACAGGGGCCGCCCAGCCCCAGCATTTT
clone size: many; V gene: TRBV2; J gene: TRBJ2-2; D gene: .; CDR3 protein: CASSESRGNTGELFF; CDR3 DNA: TGTGCCAGCAGTGAGTCCCGGGGGAACACCGGGGAGCTGTTTTTT
clone size: .; V gene: TRBV3-1; J gene: TRBJ2-2; D gene: .; CDR3 protein: CASSQGLRGGGELFF; CDR3 DNA: TGTGCCAGCAGCCAAGGTCTCAGGGGAGGCGGGGAGCTGTTTTTT
clone size: few; V gene: TRBV24-1; J gene: TRBJ2-7; D gene: TRBD1; CDR3 protein: CATSASGTGIYEQYF; CDR3 DNA: TGTGCCACCAGTGCTTCCGGGACAGGAATCTACGAGCAGTACTTC
clone size: many; V gene: TRBV24-1; J gene: TRBJ2-2; D gene: .; CDR3 protein: CATSDSLAGNTGELFF; CDR3 DNA: TGTGCCACCAGTGATTCTTTAGCAGGGAACACCGGGGAGCTGTTTTTT
clone size: few; V gene: TRBV19; J gene: TRBJ2-7; D gene: .; CDR3 protein: CASSPGQTLSYEQYF; CDR3 DNA: TGTGCCAGTAGTCCCGGACAGACACTCTCCTACGAGCAGTACTTC
clone size: .; V gene: TRBV5-6; J gene: TRBJ2-7; D gene: TRBD2; CDR3 protein: CASSLVLAGTYEQCF; CDR3 DNA: TGTGCCAGCAGCTTGGTTCTAGCGGGTACCTACGAGCAGTGCTTC
clone size: .; V gene: TRBV12-3/TRBV12-4; J gene: TRBJ1-1; D gene: .; CDR3 protein: CASSFAQGTEAFF; CDR3 DNA: TGTGCCAGCAGTTTCGCTCAGGGTACTGAAGCTTTCTTT
clone size: few; V gene: TRBV7-3; J gene: TRBJ2-2; D gene: TRBD2; CDR3 protein: CASSLGLAAGELFF; CDR3 DNA: TGTGCCAGCAGCTTAGGGCTAGCGGCCGGGGAGCTGTTTTTT
clone size: .; V gene: TRBV19; J gene: TRBJ2-1; D gene: TRBD2; CDR3 protein: CASSIWLAGETDEQFF; CDR3 DNA: TGTGCCAGTAGTATTTGGCTAGCGGGAGAAACGGATGAGCAGTTCTTC
clone size: .; V gene: TRBV10-1; J gene: TRBJ2-2; D gene: TRBD2; CDR3 protein: CASSESRTSGRSYTGELFF; CDR3 DNA: TGCGCCAGCAGTGAGTCGAGGACTAGCGGGAGGTCTTACACCGGGGAGCTGTTTTTT
clone size: few; V gene: TRBV4-1; J gene: TRBJ1-2; D gene: .; CDR3 protein: CASSHGFGGTKVSAYGYTF; CDR3 DNA: TGCGCCAGCAGCCACGGCTTTGGCGGGACCAAGGTTAGCGCCTATGGCTACACCTTC
clone size: few; V gene: TRBV12-3/TRBV12-4; J gene: TRBJ2-1; D gene: .; CDR3 protein: CASSLWGLSYNEQFF; CDR3 DNA: TGTGCCAGCAGTTTATGGGGTCTCTCCTACAATGAGCAGTTCTTC
clone size: .; V gene: TRBV7-9; J gene: TRBJ2-2; D gene: TRBD2; CDR3 protein: CASTSTEREWTGELFF; CDR3 DNA: TGTGCCAGCACCTCAACCGAGCGGGAGTGGACCGGGGAGCTGTTTTTT
clone size: once; V gene: TRBV29-1; J gene: TRBJ2-3; D gene: .; CDR3 protein: CSADRDNTDTQYF; CDR3 DNA: TGCAGCGCCGACCGGGACAACACAGATACGCAGTATTTT
clone size: many; V gene: TRBV11-2; J gene: TRBJ2-7; D gene: TRBD2; CDR3 protein: CASSLEGGRFYEQYF; CDR3 DNA: TGTGCCAGCAGCTTAGAGGGCGGGAGATTCTACGAGCAGTACTTC
clone size: .; V gene: TRBV4-2; J gene: TRBJ2-7; D gene: .; CDR3 protein: CASSQEVLAYEQYF; CDR3 DNA: TGTGCCAGCAGCCAAGAGGTCCTAGCCTACGAGCAGTACTTC
clone size: many; V gene: TRBV28; J gene: TRBJ1-4; D gene: .; CDR3 protein: CASSLYLGEKLFF; CDR3 DNA: TGTGCCAGCAGTTTATATTTAGGAGAAAAACTGTTTTTT
clone size: few; V gene: TRBV6-8; J gene: TRBJ2-1; D gene: .; CDR3 protein: CASSYPRRVRVGEQFF; CDR3 DNA: TGTGCCAGCAGTTACCCTCGGCGAGTGAGAGTGGGTGAGCAGTTCTTC
clone size: .; V gene: TRBV6-1; J gene: TRBJ2-1; D gene: .; CDR3 protein: CASSDAGSYNEQFF; CDR3 DNA: TGTGCCAGCAGTGATGCTGGATCCTACAATGAGCAGTTCTTC
clone size: many; V gene: TRBV28; J gene: TRBJ2-7; D gene: .; CDR3 protein: CASISNSVTEQYF; CDR3 DNA: TGTGCCAGCATCTCCAATAGCGTGACCGAGCAGTACTTC
clone size: many; V gene: TRBV2; J gene: TRBJ2-7; D gene: .; CDR3 protein: CASSGGSRYEQYF; CDR3 DNA: TGTGCCAGCAGTGGAGGTTCACGGTACGAGCAGTACTTC
clone size: few; V gene: TRBV18; J gene: TRBJ1-1; D gene: .; CDR3 protein: CASSPDRTNTEAFF; CDR3 DNA: TGTGCCAGCTCACCAGACAGAACGAACACTGAAGCTTTCTTT
clone size: many; V gene: TRBV11-2; J gene: TRBJ2-7; D gene: TRBD1; CDR3 protein: CASSYPGQGDPYEQYF; CDR3 DNA: TGTGCCAGCAGCTATCCGGGACAGGGCGACCCCTACGAGCAGTACTTC
clone size: once; V gene: TRBV7-9; J gene: TRBJ1-2; D gene: TRBD1; CDR3 protein: CASSLSETGAESYGYTF; CDR3 DNA: TGTGCCAGCAGCCTGTCAGAAACAGGGGCCGAATCGTATGGCTACACCTTC
clone size: many; V gene: TRBV18; J gene: TRBJ1-1; D gene: .; CDR3 protein: CASSPPGAAFF; CDR3 DNA: TGTGCCAGCTCACCACCGGGGGCAGCTTTCTTT
clone size: many; V gene: TRBV9; J gene: TRBJ2-5; D gene: .; CDR3 protein: CASSDPRRGGSGETQYF; CDR3 DNA: TGTGCCAGCAGCGACCCCCGGAGAGGAGGGAGTGGGGAGACCCAGTACTTC
clone size: many; V gene: TRBV28; J gene: TRBJ2-3; D gene: TRBD2; CDR3 protein: CASSLGGADTQYF; CDR3 DNA: TGTGCCAGCAGTTTAGGGGGGGCAGATACGCAGTATTTT
clone size: few; V gene: TRBV28; J gene: TRBJ2-7; D gene: .; CDR3 protein: CASRNRGPAVQYF; CDR3 DNA: TGTGCCAGCAGAAACCGGGGGCCGGCGGTGCAGTACTTC
clone size: .; V gene: TRBV6-1; J gene: TRBJ1-2; D gene: TRBD1; CDR3 protein: CASSRTRRGDYGYTF; CDR3 DNA: TGTGCCAGCAGCCGCACCCGCAGGGGGGACTATGGCTACACCTTC
clone size: .; V gene: TRBV6-1; J gene: TRBJ2-3; D gene: TRBD2; CDR3 protein: CASSNRGFTGGVAQYF; CDR3 DNA: TGTGCCAGCAGCAACCGTGGGTTCACCGGGGGGGTAGCGCAGTATTTT
clone size: .; V gene: TRBV19; J gene: TRBJ1-5; D gene: .; CDR3 protein: CASSQLGAGEPQHF; CDR3 DNA: TGTGCCAGTAGTCAACTTGGGGCGGGGGAGCCCCAGCATTTT
clone size: many; V gene: TRBV20-1; J gene: TRBJ2-7; D gene: .; CDR3 protein: CSATPQLNEQYF; CDR3 DNA: TGCAGTGCTACCCCACAGCTAAACGAGCAGTACTTC
clone size: .; V gene: TRBV29-1; J gene: TRBJ1-4; D gene: .; CDR3 protein: CSVITDEKLFF; CDR3 DNA: TGCAGCGTTATTACAGATGAAAAACTGTTTTTT
clone size: many; V gene: TRBV28; J gene: TRBJ1-4; D gene: TRBD1; CDR3 protein: CASRPRTGEEKLFF; CDR3 DNA: TGTGCCAGCAGACCCCGAACAGGGGAGGAAAAACTGTTTTTT
clone size: .; V gene: TRBV6-1; J gene: TRBJ1-4; D gene: .; CDR3 protein: CASSNRAREKLFF; CDR3 DNA: TGTGCCAGCAGTAACAGGGCCCGTGAAAAACTGTTTTTT
clone size: .; V gene: TRBV28; J gene: TRBJ1-5; D gene: .; CDR3 protein: CASAQSYQPQHF; CDR3 DNA: TGTGCCAGCGCTCAGAGTTATCAGCCCCAGCATTTT
clone size: many; V gene: TRBV18; J gene: TRBJ1-1; D gene: .; CDR3 protein: CASSQRAVNTEAFF; CDR3 DNA: TGTGCCAGCTCACAACGGGCAGTGAACACTGAAGCTTTCTTT
clone size: .; V gene: TRBV3-1; J gene: TRBJ2-1; D gene: TRBD2; CDR3 protein: CASSHPSGPYNEQFF; CDR3 DNA: TGTGCCAGCAGCCATCCTAGCGGTCCCTACAATGAGCAGTTCTTC
clone size: few; V gene: TRBV6-1; J gene: TRBJ2-7; D gene: .; CDR3 protein: CASRRNRVSYEQYF; CDR3 DNA: TGTGCCAGCAGGCGGAACCGGGTCAGCTACGAGCAGTACTTC
clone size: .; V gene: TRBV20-1; J gene: TRBJ2-7; D gene: TRBD2; CDR3 protein: CSALSGRSTYEQYF; CDR3 DNA: TGCAGTGCTCTTAGCGGGAGGAGCACCTACGAGCAGTACTTC
clone size: many; V gene: TRBV10-3; J gene: TRBJ1-1; D gene: TRBD1; CDR3 protein: CAISESTGGTEAFF; CDR3 DNA: TGTGCCATCAGTGAGTCGACAGGGGGCACTGAAGCTTTCTTT
clone size: many; V gene: TRBV30; J gene: TRBJ1-5; D gene: .; CDR3 protein: CAWSGPKTRGENQPQHF; CDR3 DNA: TGTGCCTGGAGTGGACCCAAGACCAGGGGAGAAAATCAGCCCCAGCATTTT
clone size: .; V gene: TRBV24-1; J gene: TRBJ1-2; D gene: TRBD1; CDR3 protein: CATSAVGGAGGYTF; CDR3 DNA: TGTGCCACCAGTGCCGTAGGGGGCGCGGGTGGCTACACCTTC